The rows below give T cell receptor beta chains drawn from one sample of a study of T cells in narcolepsy. The repertoire was sequenced with immunoSEQ multiplex PCR; TCRdb's copy has only in-frame clones and lacks some. The table shows 20,000 to 30,000 clones, with approximately 85% occurring only once. Sequencing was carried out using CD45RA- memory CD4+ T cells from PBMCs. The receptors were gathered from a human donor with narcolepsy. CDR3s include the opening cysteine and the closing phenylalanine or tryptophan. D genes are given only for firm matches. Not every row has a clone size; where given, it reads once, few, many or a size class.

d_call	j_call	v_call	clone_size	cdr3_nt	cdr3_aa
TRBD1	TRBJ2-2	TRBV14	NA	TGTGCCAGCAGTTGGGGACAGGGGATCGGGGAGCTGTTTTTT	CASSWGQGIGELFF
NA	TRBJ2-7	TRBV6-1	NA	TGTGCCAGCATGTACTTATACGAGCAGTACTTC	CASMYLYEQYF
TRBD1	TRBJ1-3	TRBV28	NA	TGTGCCAGCAGTTCCTTACAGGGGGTAACTGGAAACACCATATATTTT	CASSSLQGVTGNTIYF
TRBD2	TRBJ2-2	TRBV29-1	NA	TGCAGTGGGAGGGTCGGAGGCACCGGGGAGCTGTTTTTT	CSGRVGGTGELFF
NA	TRBJ1-3	TRBV30	NA	TGTGCCTGGAGAAGGCTAGCCCACTCTGGAAACACCATATATTTT	CAWRRLAHSGNTIYF
TRBD1	TRBJ2-7	TRBV25-1	few	TGTGCCAGCAGTGAAACGGGGACAGCCTCCTACGAGCAGTACTTC	CASSETGTASYEQYF
TRBD2	TRBJ2-1	TRBV6-5	NA	TGTGCCAGCAGGCAGAGCGGGAGGCGGCATGAGCAGTTCTTC	CASRQSGRRHEQFF
TRBD1	TRBJ2-7	TRBV7-6	NA	TGTGCCAGCAGCTTAGGGACAGGGGGTGTCTACGAGCAGTACTTC	CASSLGTGGVYEQYF
TRBD1	TRBJ2-2	TRBV18	NA	TGTGCCAGCAGGGGACAGGGGTACACCGGGGAGCTGTTTTTT	CASRGQGYTGELFF
TRBD2	TRBJ2-5	TRBV27	NA	TGTGCCAGCAGTAAGATGGGACTAGCGGGGGCTGCCGGAAACTTC	CASSKMGLAGAAGNF
NA	TRBJ2-3	TRBV27	NA	TGTGCCAGCAGACCCAGGGTTTTCGATACGCAGTATTTT	CASRPRVFDTQYF
TRBD1	TRBJ1-1	TRBV28	few	TGTGCCAGCAGCATTACTCCGGGACAGGGGGGGGTTGAAGCTTTCTTT	CASSITPGQGGVEAFF
NA	TRBJ2-2	TRBV5-6	NA	TGTGCCAGCAGCTTGACTGCTCGTACGTGGCGGGATTGGACCGGGGAGCTGTTTTTT	CASSLTARTWRDWTGELFF
TRBD2	TRBJ2-3	TRBV14	NA	TGTGCCAGCAGCCAAGTAAGCGGGGGCTACACAGATACGCAGTATTTT	CASSQVSGGYTDTQYF
NA	TRBJ1-5	TRBV5-1	NA	TGCGCCAGCAGCCTGGACAGTAGCAATCAGCCCCAGCATTTT	CASSLDSSNQPQHF
NA	TRBJ2-2	TRBV21-1	NA	TGTGCCAGCAGCCTCCAACTTGGGGAGCTGTTTTTT	CASSLQLGELFF
NA	TRBJ2-3	TRBV6-5	few	TGTGCCAGCAGTTACCGTTTAGACTTTGCAGATACGCAGTATTTT	CASSYRLDFADTQYF
NA	TRBJ1-2	TRBV28	NA	TGTGCCAGCAGTTTAGGGCAGGGGTTCGGGGACACCTTC	CASSLGQGFGDTF
NA	TRBJ1-5	TRBV2	NA	TGTGCCAGCAGGCCGGGACAGCCCCAGCATTTT	CASRPGQPQHF
TRBD2	TRBJ2-1	TRBV7-8	once	TGTGCCAGCAGCTTAGACACGGGACTAGCGGTCCTATCCTACAATGAGCAGTTCTTC	CASSLDTGLAVLSYNEQFF
TRBD2	TRBJ2-7	TRBV5-1	NA	TGCGCCAGCCGAATGGGACTAGCGGGAGGAAGATCCTACGAGCAGTACTTC	CASRMGLAGGRSYEQYF
NA	TRBJ1-1	TRBV28	NA	TGTGCCAGCAGTTTATTGCAGGGGGAAGCTTTCTTT	CASSLLQGEAFF
TRBD2	TRBJ2-7	TRBV7-6	NA	TGTGCCAGCAGCCCCTTGGCTAGCGGGCTAACCTACGAGCAGTACTTC	CASSPLASGLTYEQYF
TRBD1	TRBJ2-1	TRBV29-1	NA	TGCAGCGTTGATAGGGAAGACAGGGGGTTCAATGAGCAGTTCTTC	CSVDREDRGFNEQFF
TRBD1	TRBJ1-5	TRBV6-1	NA	TGTGCCAGCACTCAGGCTCAGGGGGCTAGAAAGCCCCAGCATTTT	CASTQAQGARKPQHF
NA	TRBJ2-5	TRBV18	NA	TGTGCCAGCTCCCTAGCGAACCAAGAGACCCAGTACTTC	CASSLANQETQYF
TRBD2	TRBJ2-3	TRBV6-1	NA	TGTGCCAGCAGTAGGGGACTAGAACGAAATACGCAGTATTTT	CASSRGLERNTQYF
TRBD2	TRBJ2-1	TRBV30	NA	TGTGCCGGGACTAGCGGGAGGATCAATGAGCAGTTCTTC	CAGTSGRINEQFF
NA	TRBJ2-2	TRBV7-3	once	NA	CASSGGTSGRRAGELFF
TRBD1	TRBJ2-7	TRBV19	NA	TGTGCCAGTAGACCAGGGACAGGTTACTACGAGCAGTACTTC	CASRPGTGYYEQYF
NA	TRBJ1-4	TRBV5-1	NA	TGCGCCAGCCATGAGACGGGGAATGAAAAACTGTTTTTT	CASHETGNEKLFF
NA	TRBJ1-3	TRBV5-1	medium-sized	TGCGCCAGCAGCTTGAGGGCGGGTGGAAACACCATATATTTT	CASSLRAGGNTIYF
NA	TRBJ2-5	TRBV30	NA	TGTGCCTGGAGCCCCCGCGGAGAGACCCAGTACTTC	CAWSPRGETQYF
NA	TRBJ1-2	TRBV6-1	NA	TGTGCCAGCAGTGAAGGCGGGGCGGGACGCAGTGGCTACACCTTC	CASSEGGAGRSGYTF
TRBD1	TRBJ2-7	TRBV30	NA	TGTGCCTGGAGTGTTAAGGGACAGGTGGGTTCCCACGAGCAGTACTTC	CAWSVKGQVGSHEQYF
NA	TRBJ2-7	TRBV9	NA	TGTGCCAGCAGCGTCGGCGGATTCTCCTACGAGCAGTACTTC	CASSVGGFSYEQYF
NA	TRBJ1-1	TRBV14	NA	TGTGCCAGCAGCCAAGATCTTAGGGGGATGAGTGAAGCTTTCTTT	CASSQDLRGMSEAFF
NA	TRBJ2-7	TRBV10-1	NA	TGCGCCAGCAGTGACCGACCGGACTGTATACGTTGGCAGTACTTC	CASSDRPDCIRWQYF
NA	TRBJ1-1	TRBV19	once	TGTGCCAGTAGTATCACAGGGAGGGTCACTGAAGCTTTCTTT	CASSITGRVTEAFF
NA	TRBJ2-7	TRBV27	NA	TGTGCCAGCAGTCAAGGGTGGGACAACACCCCCTACGAGCAGTACTTC	CASSQGWDNTPYEQYF
NA	TRBJ2-7	TRBV19	few	TGTGCCAGTAGTATAGGTGGGGGCCTAAGATCCTACGAGCAGTACTTC	CASSIGGGLRSYEQYF
TRBD2	TRBJ2-5	TRBV6-1	NA	TGTGCCAGCAGTCGGGCGGGAGGGAGGGGGGAGACCCAGTACTTC	CASSRAGGRGETQYF
NA	TRBJ2-1	TRBV30	NA	TGTGCCTGGAGTGCCCAGCGGATGTCCAATGAGCAGTTCTTC	CAWSAQRMSNEQFF
TRBD1	TRBJ1-5	TRBV27	NA	TGTGCCAGCAGCCGGACAGGGAGGGTTCGGGGTTCCAGCAATCAGCCCCAGCATTTT	CASSRTGRVRGSSNQPQHF
NA	TRBJ2-3	TRBV6-6	NA	TGTGCCAGCAGTCCCGACACTTTTAGCACAGATACGCAGTATTTT	CASSPDTFSTDTQYF
TRBD1	TRBJ2-5	TRBV6-5	NA	TGTGCCAGCAGTTACCCTAGGACAGGGGGCCAAGAGACCCAGTACTTC	CASSYPRTGGQETQYF
NA	TRBJ1-4	TRBV27	NA	TGTGCCAGCAGCCTCCAGGGCGCAACTAATGAAAAACTGTTTTTT	CASSLQGATNEKLFF
TRBD1	TRBJ2-2	TRBV28	once	TGTGCCAGCAGTCCCCCGGGACAGGTTGGCACCGGGGAGCTGTTTTTT	CASSPPGQVGTGELFF
TRBD1	TRBJ2-3	TRBV27	NA	TGTGCCAGCAGTTTCCACAGGGGGCCTCTCCTCACAGATACGCAGTATTTT	CASSFHRGPLLTDTQYF
NA	TRBJ2-5	TRBV19	NA	TGTGCCAGCGGGACACAGGAGACCCAGTACTTC	CASGTQETQYF
NA	TRBJ1-2	TRBV19	few	TGTGCCAGTAGTATAGGGAGGGTAGCTAACTATGGCTACACCTTC	CASSIGRVANYGYTF
NA	TRBJ1-3	TRBV14	NA	TGTGCCAGCAGCCACCCGGGAGGACCCTCTGGAAACACCATATATTTT	CASSHPGGPSGNTIYF
TRBD2	TRBJ2-1	TRBV5-1	NA	TGCGCCAGTTTATGGGGGTCTAGCGGGAGTGGAGATGAGCAGTTCTTC	CASLWGSSGSGDEQFF